The clone carrying this T cell receptor beta chain has a count of ten or more. V was clipped by 4 bases and J by 7 bases; unmatched bases: 7. The germline V gene has CDR1 SGHRS and CDR2 YFSETQ. This CDR3 comprises 14 residues. The data are from a study of T-cell reconstitution after alpha-beta-depleted transplantation in children. Construction of the TCRbeta library involved unique molecular identifiers. Using its own MiXCR run on the PCR reads, TCRdb lists one record per CDR3 protein. The sample carries just over 350,000 distinct CDR3 sequences, 10% to 15% recorded once. The input for sequencing was PBMCs, taken from the stem cell graft. The V and J genes are TRBV5-1 and TRBJ1-5, with TRBD1 matching over 8 bases. The TCR originated in a human donor who donated a stem cell graft to a child with Fanconi anemia. The CDR3 sequence is CASSPGTGLQPQHF. In DNA form, the CDR3 reads TGCGCCAGCAGCCCAGGGACAGGCCTACAGCCCCAGCATTTT.